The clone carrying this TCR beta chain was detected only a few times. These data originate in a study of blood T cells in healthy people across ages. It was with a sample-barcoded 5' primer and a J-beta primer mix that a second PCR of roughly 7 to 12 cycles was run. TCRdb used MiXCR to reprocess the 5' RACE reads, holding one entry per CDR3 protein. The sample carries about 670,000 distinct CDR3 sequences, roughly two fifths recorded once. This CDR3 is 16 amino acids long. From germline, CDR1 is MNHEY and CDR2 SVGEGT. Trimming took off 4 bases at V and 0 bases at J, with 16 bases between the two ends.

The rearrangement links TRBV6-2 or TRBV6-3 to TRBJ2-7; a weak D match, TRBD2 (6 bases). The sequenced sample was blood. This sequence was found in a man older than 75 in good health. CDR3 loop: CASSSHGLGSSYEQYF. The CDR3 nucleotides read TGTGCCAGCAGTTCCCACGGACTCGGGAGCTCCTACGAGCAGTACTTC.